This entry describes one TCR beta chain. As yet, its antigen is unknown. The data were taken from a study of shared clonotypes between healthy human individuals. Findings and limits, study-wide: Only blood was sampled, and tissue TCR repertoires likely differ from blood ones. The four-donor shared clonotypes exceeded non-shared clonotypes in generation probability, with non-shared ones scoring lower. Estimated richness values were generally larger in naive subsets than in memory subsets.

Replicate PCRs run on sorted subsets employed about 220 ng DNA, approximately 30,000 T cell genomes. Profiling relied on immunoSEQ multiplex PCR, and the TCRdb table lists in-frame clones only, not all of them. The sample has over 2,000,000 clones, just under 95% seen once. The germline V gene encodes CDR1 SEHNR and CDR2 FQNEAQ (reference sequence). CDR3 size: 15 residues. Trimming left V 5 bases short and J 0 bases short, with 10 bases between. CD45RO-negative CD8 cells positively selected for CCR7 made up the naive population, which excluded terminally differentiated effector memory CD45RA+ cells. What was sequenced was naive CD8+ T cells from PBMCs. The V and J genes are TRBV7-9 and TRBJ1-4, with D uncertain. The clonotype was recovered from a man between 18 and 35 years old in good health. Some clones in this sample may be carry-over from other donors' samples. The chain's CDR3 is CASSTGPSTNEKLFF. The CDR3 nucleotides read TGTGCCAGCAGCACTGGACCATCAACTAATGAAAAACTGTTTTTT.